This T cell receptor beta chain is drawn from a study of control samples from healthy donors and cancer patients (dated by TCRdb to 2020 to 2022). Receptors were amplified or captured by the immunoSEQ multiplex PCR assay. TCRdb provides this immuneACCESS table in a form limited to in-frame rearrangements. Some clones are lacking; in checked studies, under half of them reflect an unresolved V gene, and why the rest are absent is not known. The table for this sample lists under 7,500 clones; roughly 80% of them were counted only once. The ten largest clonotypes hold about 15% of the sample. For this clone: The antigen this receptor binds is unknown. Nothing much larger sits one base from this clone, and base qualities are not available.

The origin of this receptor is a male donor with melanoma. The specimen sequenced was formalin-fixed, paraffin-embedded tissue.

CDR3 reads: CASSFPGSGDTQYF. The DNA is as follows: TGTGCCAGCAGTTTCCCCGGGTCGGGGGATACGCAGTATTTT. The receptor chain draws on TRBV27 and TRBJ2-3, and the D gene may be TRBD2, 5 bases matching. From cysteine to phenylalanine, the CDR3 is 14 amino acids long. The CDR3 DNA has 42 bases and is translated from base 1. V loses 3 bases of germline sequence and J loses 6 bases, and the interval between the two ends is 13 bases. CDR1 and CDR2 are drawn from the germline V gene (reference sequence): MNHEY, SMNVEV.